These T cell receptor beta chains were read from a single sample in a study of shared clonotypes between healthy human individuals. Produced via immunoSEQ multiplex PCR; TCRdb's table is partial and in-frame only. The data show about 1.5 million clones, 95% to 99% seen once. The material sequenced was naive CD4+ T cells sorted from blood. Receptors originate from a man aged 30 to 39 in good health. CDR3s leave out the opening cysteine and the closing phenylalanine or tryptophan.

V: TRBV27
CDR3: ASKLSSSSYEQY

V: TRBV15
CDR3: ATSSQGQTYTDTQY

V: TRBV5-1
CDR3: ASSLGPTGELF

V: TRBV27
CDR3: ASSPLSMSKNIQY

V: TRBV6-1
CDR3: ASSEALRATGGHGYT

V: TRBV27
CDR3: ASREGHSYEQY

V: TRBV5-4
CDR3: ASSSSGRYNEQF

V: TRBV7-2
CDR3: ASSRTDTQY

V: TRBV15
CDR3: ATSRDWGQGVNEQF

V: TRBV2
CDR3: ASSQGAWY

V: TRBV7-8
CDR3: ASSSPTGNFYEQY

V: TRBV7-9
CDR3: ASSLQGGTEAF

V: TRBV11-2
CDR3: ASSLFRGPGELF

V: TRBV5-4
CDR3: ASARGAEETQY

V: TRBV30
CDR3: AWSAQVPGELF

V: TRBV18
CDR3: ASSPGREKSYEQY

V: TRBV5-6
CDR3: ASSLFGKAPSGSDEQF

V: TRBV2
CDR3: ASRASEGSYEQY

V: TRBV29-1
CDR3: SVEDRRWPQETQY

V: TRBV5-6
CDR3: ASSLLGQGEITDTQY

V: TRBV5-4
CDR3: ASSRAGFDTGELF

V: TRBV5-5
CDR3: ASSSDRRTEAF

V: TRBV15
CDR3: ATSSGQLKPYEQY